These 25 T cell receptor beta chains came from one sample sequenced in a study of shared T cell receptors in the human thymus. Sequenced by immunoSEQ multiplex PCR; TCRdb stores in-frame clones only, minus some. The sample shows more than 550,000 clones, 70% to 90% of them seen only once. This sample was also put to use in a study of human thymus T cells.

The material sequenced was thymocytes. The receptors here all came from a girl in the first two years of life with a congenital heart defect.

V usage is TRBV19 and J usage is TRBJ1-5; 8 nucleotides align to TRBD1. The V and J ends lost 6 bases and 2 bases, in that order; junction bases with no gene match: 12. CDR1 and CDR2 from the germline V gene are LNHDA and SQIVND (reference sequence). This CDR3 has 17 amino acids. The CDR3 loop reads CASSPITDRVGNQPQHF. For the CDR3, the DNA is TGTGCCAGTAGCCCGATTACGGACAGGGTTGGCAATCAGCCCCAGCATTTT.

The chain has TRBV5-1 and TRBJ1-6; tentative D call: TRBD1 (5 bases). This CDR3 has 17 residues. V shed 3 bases and J shed 7 bases, with 20 bases lying between them. Germline CDR1 is SGHRS and CDR2 is YFSETQ. In DNA form, the CDR3 reads TGCGCCAGCAGCTCGGCGCCCCAAGGGGCTTCGAATTCACCCCTCCACTTT. This codes for CASSSAPQGASNSPLHF.

The chain links TRBV29-1 to TRBJ1-1; D remains ambiguous. This CDR3 spans 14 amino acids. V lost 2 bases to trimming and J lost 2 bases, with 12 bases between them. CDR1 is SQVTM and CDR2 is ANQGSEA in the germline V gene. The CDR3 nucleotides are TGCAGCGTTGAAAACCCTCAGATAAACACTGAAGCTTTCTTT. Its translation is CSVENPQINTEAFF.

J is TRBJ1-1 and V is TRBV19; no clear D. CDR1 LNHDA and CDR2 SQIVND come from the germline V gene (reference sequence). The CDR3 covers 14 residues. The germline V and J ends were trimmed by 5 bases and 1 base, with 11 bases remaining between them. The CDR3 loop reads CASSVRGRNTEAFF. The CDR3 DNA follows: TGTGCCAGTAGTGTGCGGGGAAGGAACACTGAAGCTTTCTTT.

This clone was detected once. The V and J genes are TRBV14 and TRBJ2-3; 8 bases fit TRBD2. CDR1 is SGHDN and CDR2 is FVKESK in the germline V gene. This CDR3 has 19 amino acids. Germline trimming cut 4 bases from V and 2 bases from J; bases unmatched to any gene: 17. The CDR3 coding sequence is TGTGCCAGCAGCCCTTATAATACGGGACTAGAGGGTCCCACAGATACGCAGTATTTT. Translated: CASSPYNTGLEGPTDTQYF.

This clone was seen a few times. The sample has other DNA sequences that encode this CDR3 too. The DNA of the CDR3 is TGTGCCAGCAGTTCTAACACTGAAGCTTTCTTT. Encoded protein: CASSSNTEAFF. The chain carries TRBV28 and TRBJ1-1; the D is unclear. The CDR3 is made up of 11 amino acids. V lost 4 bases and J lost 2, with 2 bases in between. Per the germline V gene, CDR1 is MDHEN and CDR2 is SYDVKM.

CDR3 in amino acids: CSQNTEAFF. DNA for the CDR3: TGCAGCCAAAACACTGAAGCTTTCTTT. The chain has TRBV20-1 and TRBJ1-1; no clear D. The CDR3 spans 9 residues. Germline V gives CDR1 DFQATT, CDR2 SNEGSKA (reference sequence).

V and J are TRBV15 and TRBJ2-2; D possibly corresponds to TRBD1 (6 bases). V was pared by 4 bases and J by 4 bases, with 28 bases between. The CDR3 runs to 20 residues. CDR1 and CDR2 (germline): LNHNV, YYDKDF (reference sequence). DNA for the CDR3: TGTGCCACCAGCACCCCTTATCCGGGACAAACTCCCGAGGGCACCGGGGAGCTGTTTTTT. The encoded protein is CATSTPYPGQTPEGTGELFF.

V is TRBV30 and J is TRBJ1-2; 7 nucleotides align to TRBD1. V gave up 8 bases and J gave up 6 bases; unmatched junction bases: 12. CDR3 length equals 13 residues. Germline CDR1 is GTSNPN and CDR2 is SVGIG (reference sequence). CDR3 region: CAGLTRQGHGYTF. In DNA form, the CDR3 reads TGTGCCGGCCTAACAAGACAGGGACATGGCTACACCTTC. Complete variable domain (other parts from reference TRBV30 and TRBJ1-2): SQTIHQWPATLVQPVGSPLSLECTVEGTSNPNLYWYRQAAGRGLQLLFYSVGIGQISSEVPQNLSASRPQDRQFILSSKKLLLSDSGFYLCAGLTRQGHGYTFGSGTRLTVV.

The chain links TRBV7-8 to TRBJ2-7, with D possibly TRBD1 on 6 matching bases. V lost 4 bases and J 2 bases, leaving 18 bases between the germline ends. Germline V gene lookup returns CDR1 SGHVS and CDR2 FQNEAQ. The CDR3 covers 16 residues. CDR3 residues: CASSSVDRRITYEQYF. In DNA form, the CDR3 reads TGTGCCAGCAGCTCTGTAGACAGGCGGATTACCTACGAGCAGTACTTC.

The V call is TRBV7-2, the J call TRBJ1-1; unclear D gene. The germline CDR1 and CDR2 sequences are SGHTA and FQGNSA. The V end was cut by 3 bases, the J end by 1 base, with 6 bases between. CDR3 length: 13 residues. CDR3 nucleotides: TGTGCCAGCAGCTTTCCCAGGAACACTGAAGCTTTCTTT. This codes for CASSFPRNTEAFF.

The chain uses TRBV4-1 and TRBJ1-6, with TRBD1 matching 7 bases. Germline values: CDR1 MGHRA, CDR2 YSYEKL. V dropped 5 bases and J dropped 7; count of bases not matched to a gene: 5. The CDR3 consists of 14 residues. The chain's CDR3 is CASSSRDRNSPLHF. CDR3 bases: TGCGCCAGCAGCAGCCGGGACAGAAATTCACCCCTCCACTTT.

This chain uses TRBV7-6 with TRBJ2-7; D is perhaps TRBD1 (6 bases). The CDR3 consists of 13 residues. Germline V CDR1 and CDR2: SGHVS, FNYEAQ. The V end lost 0 bases, the J end lost 13 bases, and 16 bases lay between the germline ends. In DNA, the CDR3 is TGTGCCAGCAGCTTAGCGGTGCAGGGGCCGCACTACTTC. This gives the protein CASSLAVQGPHYF. The entire variable domain, with the rest obtained from reference TRBV7-6 and TRBJ2-7, is as follows: GAGVSQSPRYKVTKRGQDVALRCDPISGHVSLYWYRQALGQGPEFLTYFNYEAQQDKSGLPNDRFSAERPEGSISTLTIQRTEQRDSAMYRCASSLAVQGPHYFGPGTRLTVT.

The chain couples TRBV28 to TRBJ1-4; D unclear. Germline loops: CDR1 MDHEN, CDR2 SYDVKM. The CDR3 is made up of 16 amino acids. V lost 8 bases, J lost 0 bases, and 16 bases lay in between. In DNA form, the CDR3 reads TGTGCCAGCTCCCCCGTGTTGGCTGCAACTAATGAAAAACTGTTTTTT. This codes for CASSPVLAATNEKLFF.

This clone was picked up one time. The chain joins TRBV18 to TRBJ2-7; 10 bases are shared with TRBD1. V lost 3 bases and J lost 4; bases outside the gene matches: 15. This CDR3 is 18 amino acids long. Germline V lookup: CDR1 KGHSH, CDR2 LQKENI. The CDR3 protein is CASSPGTGDSPTLYEQYF. Written as DNA, the CDR3 is TGTGCCAGCTCACCCGGGACAGGGGATTCCCCAACGCTTTACGAGCAGTACTTC.

This rearrangement joins TRBV6-6 to TRBJ1-2; D uncertain. Trimming stripped 3 bases from V and 4 bases from J, with 9 bases between. There are 13 residues in the CDR3. The germline gives CDR1 MNHNY, CDR2 SVGAGI (reference sequence). The CDR3 coding sequence is TGTGCCAGCAGTTATGCGAGTTTCTATGGCTACACCTTC. This codes for CASSYASFYGYTF.

In its sample, this clone was seen a few times. The chain uses TRBV7-4 and TRBJ1-1; no clear D. Trimming removed 1 base from V and 0 bases from J, with 6 bases in between. From germline, CDR1 is SGHVT and CDR2 SQSDAQ. This CDR3 has 14 residues. The CDR3 sequence: CASSLEEMNTEAFF. CDR3 bases: TGTGCCAGCAGCTTAGAAGAGATGAACACTGAAGCTTTCTTT.

The chain uses TRBV10-3 and TRBJ1-1; a possible D gene is TRBD1 (6 bases). Germline-derived CDR1 and CDR2 are ENHRY and SYGVKD. V lost 4 bases and J 4 bases, leaving 13 bases between the germline ends. The CDR3 contains 14 residues. DNA for the CDR3: TGTGCCATCAGTGGGGGGCAGGGGAGCACTGAAGCTTTCTTT. It yields the protein CAISGGQGSTEAFF.

This chain uses TRBV27 with TRBJ2-5, with TRBD2 matching over 8 bases. The V gene end was trimmed by 2 bases and the J gene end by 1 base; junction bases not matched to a gene: 6. The CDR3 is 16 residues long. In germline, CDR1 is MNHEY, CDR2 SMNVEV (reference sequence). CDR3 bases: TGTGCCAGCAGTTTACGGGTAGCGGGACGCCAAGAGACCCAGTACTTC. Protein sequence: CASSLRVAGRQETQYF.

The chain uses TRBV7-4 and TRBJ1-2; the D is unclear. This CDR3 is built from 12 residues. Per the germline V gene, CDR1 is SGHVT and CDR2 is SQSDAQ. The V and J ends lost 1 base and 8 bases respectively, with 8 bases between them. The CDR3 DNA follows: TGTGCCAGCAGCTTAGAAGGTAGCGGCTACACCTTC. It encodes CASSLEGSGYTF.

J is TRBJ2-7 and V is TRBV19; 9 bases are a match to TRBD1. CDR3 length: 16 residues. CDR1 is LNHDA and CDR2 is SQIVND in the germline V gene (reference sequence). Losses at the gene ends were 3 bases for V and 6 bases for J; bases not matched to a gene: 12. CDR3 DNA: TGTGCCAGTAGTATTAAGGGGGGGGACAGGGTCGGCGAGCAGTACTTC. Its protein product is CASSIKGGDRVGEQYF.

This chain joins TRBV2 and TRBJ2-2, with 9 nucleotides matching TRBD1. The CDR3 sequence is 17 residues long. J gave up 1 base and V 2 bases, and 5 bases lay outside the gene matches. CDR1 and CDR2 (germline): SNHLY, FYNNEI. In DNA, the CDR3 is TGTGCCAGCAGTGAAAGTGTGGGACAGGGGAACACCGGGGAGCTGTTTTTT. Translating gives CASSESVGQGNTGELFF.

This chain connects TRBV6-1 to TRBJ1-4, with D perhaps TRBD1 (5 bases). Germline V gene data show CDR1 as MNHNS and CDR2 as SASEGT. V was pared by 7 bases and J by 3 bases, with 12 bases between. The CDR3 length is 14 residues. CDR3 sequence reads: CASMIQGANEKLFF. DNA of the CDR3: TGTGCCAGCATGATTCAGGGCGCTAATGAAAAACTGTTTTTT.

The chain is built from TRBV5-1 and TRBJ1-1, with D possibly being TRBD1 (6 bases). The V gene's germline CDR1 is SGHRS and CDR2 YFSETQ. CDR3 length: 15 residues. The V and J ends lost 4 bases and 0 bases respectively, with 13 bases between them. CDR3 nucleotides: TGCGCCAGCAGCCGCGCTGGACAGCTGAACACTGAAGCTTTCTTT. Protein product: CASSRAGQLNTEAFF. Filled out from reference TRBV5-1 and TRBJ1-1, the complete variable domain reads KAGVTQTPRYLIKTRGQQVTLSCSPISGHRSVSWYQQTPGQGLQFLFEYFSETQRNKGNFPGRFSGRQFSNSRSEMNVSTLELGDSALYLCASSRAGQLNTEAFFGQGTRLTVV.

This chain uses TRBV28 with TRBJ1-5; 8 bases are a match to TRBD1. V lost 3 bases, J lost 2 bases, and 3 bases stayed unmatched. This CDR3 comprises 15 residues. CDR1 and CDR2 from the germline V gene are MDHEN and SYDVKM. CDR3 coding DNA: TGTGCCAGCAGTTTGGACAGGGACGGCAATCAGCCCCAGCATTTT. Translating it yields CASSLDRDGNQPQHF.